This TCR beta chain comes out of a study of blood T cell repertoires in COVID-19. Whole-study context: PBMCs, B-cell-depleted T cells, or T cells provided the cDNA or gDNA that made up the material.

TCRdb keeps only in-frame clones here, not all; method: immunoSEQ multiplex PCR. The data hold about 440,000 clones, with roughly 90% observed a single time. Germline V CDR1 and CDR2: LNHDA, SQIVND (reference sequence). V shed 1 base, J shed 4 bases, and the junction held 4 bases outside the gene matches. CDR3 length: 15 amino acids. The V call is TRBV19, the J call TRBJ2-1; 7 bases line up with TRBD2. What was sequenced was peripheral blood. This TCR came from a woman in her twenties or thirties with acute or convalescent COVID-19. Here the CDR3 DNA reads TGTGCCAGTAGTATAGTCGGGGGGAAGTACAATGAGCAGTTCTTC. It codes for CASSIVGGKYNEQFF.